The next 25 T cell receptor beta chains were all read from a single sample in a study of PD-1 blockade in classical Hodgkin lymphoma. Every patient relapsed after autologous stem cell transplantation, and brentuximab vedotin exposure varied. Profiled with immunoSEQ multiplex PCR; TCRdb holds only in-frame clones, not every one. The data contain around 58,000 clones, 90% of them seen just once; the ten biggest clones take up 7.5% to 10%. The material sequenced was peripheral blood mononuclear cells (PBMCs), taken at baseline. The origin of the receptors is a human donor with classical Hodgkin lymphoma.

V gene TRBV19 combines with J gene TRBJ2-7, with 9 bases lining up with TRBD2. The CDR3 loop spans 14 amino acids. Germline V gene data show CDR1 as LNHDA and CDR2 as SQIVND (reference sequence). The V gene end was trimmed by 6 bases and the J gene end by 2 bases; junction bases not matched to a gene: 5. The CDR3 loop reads CASRRLAGAYEQYF. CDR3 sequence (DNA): TGTGCCAGTAGAAGATTAGCGGGGGCCTACGAGCAGTACTTC.

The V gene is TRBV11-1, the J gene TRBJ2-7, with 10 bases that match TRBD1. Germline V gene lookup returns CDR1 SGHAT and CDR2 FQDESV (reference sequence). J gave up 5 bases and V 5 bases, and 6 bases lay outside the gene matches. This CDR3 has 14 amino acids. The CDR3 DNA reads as TGTGCCAGCAGCCCGGACAGGGGGAGAGACGAGCAGTACTTC. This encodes CASSPDRGRDEQYF.

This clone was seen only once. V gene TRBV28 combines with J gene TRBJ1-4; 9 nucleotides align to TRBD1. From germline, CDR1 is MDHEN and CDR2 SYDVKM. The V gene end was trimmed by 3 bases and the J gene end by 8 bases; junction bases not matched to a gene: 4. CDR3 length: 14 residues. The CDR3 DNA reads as TGTGCCAGCAGTTTCTGGACAGGGGACGAAAAACTGTTTTTT. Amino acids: CASSFWTGDEKLFF.

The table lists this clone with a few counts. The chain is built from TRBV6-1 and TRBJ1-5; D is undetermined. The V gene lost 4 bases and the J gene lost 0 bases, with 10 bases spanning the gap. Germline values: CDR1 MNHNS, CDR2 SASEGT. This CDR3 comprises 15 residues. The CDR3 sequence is CASSVGRSSNQPQHF. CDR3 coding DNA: TGTGCCAGCAGTGTCGGGCGAAGTAGCAATCAGCCCCAGCATTTT.

CDR3 sequence reads: CASSSDGYEQYF. The CDR3 DNA follows: TGCGCCAGCAGCTCTGACGGTTACGAGCAGTACTTC. The chain joins TRBV5-1 to TRBJ2-7; D not resolved. The CDR3 sequence is 12 residues long. Germline assignment: CDR1 SGHRS and CDR2 YFSETQ. With 3 bases removed from V and 4 bases from J, the gap between germline ends came to 8 bases.

CDR3 region: CASRSDGTGLGEQFF. CDR3 DNA sequence: TGCGCCAGCAGGAGCGACGGGACAGGGCTGGGTGAGCAGTTCTTC. J is TRBJ2-1 and V is TRBV5-1; 9 bases align to TRBD1. Germline assignment: CDR1 SGHRS and CDR2 YFSETQ. The CDR3 runs 15 residues. V lost 5 bases, J lost 9 bases, and 12 bases stayed unmatched.

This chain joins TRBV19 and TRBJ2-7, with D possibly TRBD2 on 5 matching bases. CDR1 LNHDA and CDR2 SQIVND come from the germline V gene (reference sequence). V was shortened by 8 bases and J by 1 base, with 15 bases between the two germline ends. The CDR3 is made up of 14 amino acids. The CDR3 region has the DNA TGTGCCAGTGCCAAGTTCTCGGGGTCCTACGAGCAGTACTTC. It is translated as CASAKFSGSYEQYF.

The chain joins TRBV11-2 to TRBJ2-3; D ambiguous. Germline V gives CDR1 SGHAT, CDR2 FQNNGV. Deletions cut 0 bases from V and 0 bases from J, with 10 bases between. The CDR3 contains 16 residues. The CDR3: CASSLESGHSTDTQYF. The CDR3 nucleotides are TGTGCCAGCAGCTTAGAATCTGGTCATAGCACAGATACGCAGTATTTT.

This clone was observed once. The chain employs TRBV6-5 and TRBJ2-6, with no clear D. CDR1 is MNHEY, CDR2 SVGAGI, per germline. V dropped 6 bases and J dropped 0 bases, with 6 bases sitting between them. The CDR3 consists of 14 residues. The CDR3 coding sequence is TGTGCCAGCAGAACCCTCTCTGGGGCCAACGTCCTGACTTTC. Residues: CASRTLSGANVLTF.

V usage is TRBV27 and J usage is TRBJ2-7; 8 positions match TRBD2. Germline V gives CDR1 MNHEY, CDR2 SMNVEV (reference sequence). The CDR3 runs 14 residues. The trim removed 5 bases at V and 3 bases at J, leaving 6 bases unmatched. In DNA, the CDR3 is TGTGCCAGCAGTCCAAGGGGACTAGGCTACGAGCAGTACTTC. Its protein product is CASSPRGLGYEQYF.

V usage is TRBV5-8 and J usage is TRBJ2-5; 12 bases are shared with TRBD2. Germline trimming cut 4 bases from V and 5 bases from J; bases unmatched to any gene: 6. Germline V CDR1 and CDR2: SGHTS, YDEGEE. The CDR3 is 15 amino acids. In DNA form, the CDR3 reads TGTGCCAGCAGCCAAGGACTAGCGGGAAGGGAGACCCAGTACTTC. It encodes CASSQGLAGRETQYF.

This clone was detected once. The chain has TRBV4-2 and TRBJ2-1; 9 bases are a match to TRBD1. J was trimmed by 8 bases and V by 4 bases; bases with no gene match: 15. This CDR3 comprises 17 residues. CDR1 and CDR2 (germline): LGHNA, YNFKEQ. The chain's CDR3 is CASSPSRLDRGGDEQFF. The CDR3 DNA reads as TGTGCCAGCAGCCCAAGCCGATTGGACAGGGGTGGTGATGAGCAGTTCTTC.

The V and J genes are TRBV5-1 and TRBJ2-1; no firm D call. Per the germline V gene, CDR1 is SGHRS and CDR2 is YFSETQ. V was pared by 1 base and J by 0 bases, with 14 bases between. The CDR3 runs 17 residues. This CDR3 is CASSLNEPRGSYNEQFF. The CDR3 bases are TGCGCCAGCAGCTTGAACGAACCGCGAGGCTCCTACAATGAGCAGTTCTTC. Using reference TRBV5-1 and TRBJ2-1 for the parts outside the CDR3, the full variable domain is KAGVTQTPRYLIKTRGQQVTLSCSPISGHRSVSWYQQTPGQGLQFLFEYFSETQRNKGNFPGRFSGRQFSNSRSEMNVSTLELGDSALYLCASSLNEPRGSYNEQFFGPGTRLTVL.

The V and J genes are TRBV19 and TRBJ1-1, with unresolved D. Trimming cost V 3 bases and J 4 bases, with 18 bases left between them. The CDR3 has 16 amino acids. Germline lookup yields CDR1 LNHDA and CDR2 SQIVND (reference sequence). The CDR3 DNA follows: TGTGCCAGTAGTATGGAGATGGGTTGGAGGGTCACTGAAGCTTTCTTT. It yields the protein CASSMEMGWRVTEAFF.

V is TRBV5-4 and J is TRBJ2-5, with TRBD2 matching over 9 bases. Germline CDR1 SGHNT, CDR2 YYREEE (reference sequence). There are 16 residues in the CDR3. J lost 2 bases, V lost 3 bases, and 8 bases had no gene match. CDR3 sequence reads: CASSYARLAGQETQYF. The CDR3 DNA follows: TGTGCCAGCAGCTACGCGAGGCTAGCGGGACAAGAGACCCAGTACTTC.

CDR3 coding DNA: TGTGCCAGCAGCCGGGGCGGATTTGGCTACGAGCAGTACTTC. Protein product: CASSRGGFGYEQYF. The chain uses TRBV7-6 and TRBJ2-7, with D perhaps TRBD1 or TRBD2 (5 bases each). Germline CDR1 is SGHVS and CDR2 is FNYEAQ. The CDR3 sequence is 14 residues long. Trimming stripped 5 bases from V and 3 bases from J, with 14 bases between. The complete variable domain, with remaining parts taken from reference TRBV7-6 and TRBJ2-7, reads GAGVSQSPRYKVTKRGQDVALRCDPISGHVSLYWYRQALGQGPEFLTYFNYEAQQDKSGLPNDRFSAERPEGSISTLTIQRTEQRDSAMYRCASSRGGFGYEQYFGPGTRLTVT.

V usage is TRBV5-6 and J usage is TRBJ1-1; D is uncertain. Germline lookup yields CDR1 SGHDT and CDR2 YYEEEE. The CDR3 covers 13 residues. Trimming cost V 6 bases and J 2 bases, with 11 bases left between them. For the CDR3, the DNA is TGTGCCAGCAACGGACCCAGAAACACTGAAGCTTTCTTT. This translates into CASNGPRNTEAFF.

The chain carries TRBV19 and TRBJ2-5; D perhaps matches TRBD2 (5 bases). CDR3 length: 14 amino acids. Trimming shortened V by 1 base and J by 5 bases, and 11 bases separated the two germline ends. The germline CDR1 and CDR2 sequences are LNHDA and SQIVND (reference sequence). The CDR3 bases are TGTGCCAGTAGTATAGGGGTCCCGGGGGAGACCCAGTACTTC. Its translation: CASSIGVPGETQYF.

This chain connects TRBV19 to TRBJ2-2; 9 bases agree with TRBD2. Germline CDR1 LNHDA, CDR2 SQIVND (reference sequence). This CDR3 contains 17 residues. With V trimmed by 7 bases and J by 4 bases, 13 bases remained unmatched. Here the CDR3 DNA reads TGTGCCAGTATACAGGGAGTAGCGGGAGTGCTCACCGGGGAGCTGTTTTTT. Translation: CASIQGVAGVLTGELFF. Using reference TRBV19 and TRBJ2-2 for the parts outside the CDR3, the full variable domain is DGGITQSPKYLFRKEGQNVTLSCEQNLNHDAMYWYRQDPGQGLRLIYYSQIVNDFQKGDIAEGYSVSREKKESFPLTVTSAQKNPTAFYLCASIQGVAGVLTGELFFGEGSRLTVL.

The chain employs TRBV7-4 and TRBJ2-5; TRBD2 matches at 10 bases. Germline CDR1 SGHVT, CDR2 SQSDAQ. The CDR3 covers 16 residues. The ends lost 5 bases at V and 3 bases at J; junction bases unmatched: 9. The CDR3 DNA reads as TGTGCCAGCAGCCGGGGGCGAGCGGGAGGGAAAGAGACCCAGTACTTC. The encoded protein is CASSRGRAGGKETQYF.

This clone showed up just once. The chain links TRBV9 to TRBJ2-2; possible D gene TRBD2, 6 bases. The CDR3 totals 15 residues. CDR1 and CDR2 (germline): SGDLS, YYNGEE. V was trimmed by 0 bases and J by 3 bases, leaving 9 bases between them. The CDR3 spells CASSVAGVDTGELFF. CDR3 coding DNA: TGTGCCAGCAGCGTAGCGGGGGTTGACACCGGGGAGCTGTTTTTT. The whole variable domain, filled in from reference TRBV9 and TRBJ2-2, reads DSGVTQTPKHLITATGQRVTLRCSPRSGDLSVYWYQQSLDQGLQFLIQYYNGEERAKGNILERFSAQQFPDLHSELNLSSLELGDSALYFCASSVAGVDTGELFFGEGSRLTVL.

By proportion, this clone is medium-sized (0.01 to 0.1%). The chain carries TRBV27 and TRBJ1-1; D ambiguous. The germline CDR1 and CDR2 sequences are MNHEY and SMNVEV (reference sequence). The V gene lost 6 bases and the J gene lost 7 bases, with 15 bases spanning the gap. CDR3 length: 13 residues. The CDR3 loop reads CASSSRVNGEAFF. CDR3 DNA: TGTGCCAGCAGCTCCCGGGTAAATGGTGAAGCTTTCTTT.

DNA for the CDR3: TGTGCCAGCAGTGCCCACCGGGACAGGATCACTGAAGCTTTCTTT. It encodes CASSAHRDRITEAFF. The chain links TRBV6-1 to TRBJ1-1; the match to TRBD1 covers 8 bases. J gave up 4 bases and V 4 bases, and 8 bases lay outside the gene matches. From germline, CDR1 is MNHNS and CDR2 SASEGT. This CDR3 comprises 15 residues.

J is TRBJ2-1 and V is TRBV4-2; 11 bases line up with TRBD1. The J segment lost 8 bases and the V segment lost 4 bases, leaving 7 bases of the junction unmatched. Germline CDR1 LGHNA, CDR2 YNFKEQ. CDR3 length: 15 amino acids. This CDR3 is CASSLGTGGGDEQFF. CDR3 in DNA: TGTGCCAGCAGCCTGGGGACAGGGGGAGGAGATGAGCAGTTCTTC.

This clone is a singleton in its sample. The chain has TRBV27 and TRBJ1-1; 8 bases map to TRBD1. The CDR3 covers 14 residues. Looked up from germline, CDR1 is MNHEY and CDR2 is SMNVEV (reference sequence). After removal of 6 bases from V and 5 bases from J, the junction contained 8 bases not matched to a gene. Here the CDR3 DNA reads TGTGCCAGCAGCCCAGGGGGCGCGTTGACTGAAGCTTTCTTT. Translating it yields CASSPGGALTEAFF.